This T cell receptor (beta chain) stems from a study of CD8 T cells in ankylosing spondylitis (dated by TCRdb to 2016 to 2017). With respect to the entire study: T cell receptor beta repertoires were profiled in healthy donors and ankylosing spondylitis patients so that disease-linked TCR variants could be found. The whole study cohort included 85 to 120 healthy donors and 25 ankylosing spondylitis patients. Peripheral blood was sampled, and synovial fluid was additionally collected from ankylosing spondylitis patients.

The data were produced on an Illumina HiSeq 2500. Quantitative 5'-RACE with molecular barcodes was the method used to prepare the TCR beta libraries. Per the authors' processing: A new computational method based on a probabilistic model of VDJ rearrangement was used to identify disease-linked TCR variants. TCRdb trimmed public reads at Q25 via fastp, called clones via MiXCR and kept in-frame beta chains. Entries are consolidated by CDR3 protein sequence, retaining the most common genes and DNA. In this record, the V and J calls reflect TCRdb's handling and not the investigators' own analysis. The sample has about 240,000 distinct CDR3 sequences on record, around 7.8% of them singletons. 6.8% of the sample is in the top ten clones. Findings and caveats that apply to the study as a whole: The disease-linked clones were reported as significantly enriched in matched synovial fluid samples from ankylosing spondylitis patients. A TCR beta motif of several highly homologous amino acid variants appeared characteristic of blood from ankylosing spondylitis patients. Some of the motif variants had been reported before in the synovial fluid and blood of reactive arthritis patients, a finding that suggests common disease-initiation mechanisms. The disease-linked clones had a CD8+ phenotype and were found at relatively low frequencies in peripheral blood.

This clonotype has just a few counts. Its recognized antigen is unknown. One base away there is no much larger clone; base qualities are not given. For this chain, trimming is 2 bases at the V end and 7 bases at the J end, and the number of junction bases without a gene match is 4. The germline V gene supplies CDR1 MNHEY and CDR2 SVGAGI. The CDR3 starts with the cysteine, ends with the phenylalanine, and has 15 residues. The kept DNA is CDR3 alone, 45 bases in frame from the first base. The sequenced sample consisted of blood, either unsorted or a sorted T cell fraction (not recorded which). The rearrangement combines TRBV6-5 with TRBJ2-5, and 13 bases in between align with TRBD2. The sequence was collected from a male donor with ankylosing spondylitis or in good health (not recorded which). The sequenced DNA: TGTGCCAGCAGTTACGGACTAGCGGGGGTATGGACCCAGTACTTC. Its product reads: CASSYGLAGVWTQYF.